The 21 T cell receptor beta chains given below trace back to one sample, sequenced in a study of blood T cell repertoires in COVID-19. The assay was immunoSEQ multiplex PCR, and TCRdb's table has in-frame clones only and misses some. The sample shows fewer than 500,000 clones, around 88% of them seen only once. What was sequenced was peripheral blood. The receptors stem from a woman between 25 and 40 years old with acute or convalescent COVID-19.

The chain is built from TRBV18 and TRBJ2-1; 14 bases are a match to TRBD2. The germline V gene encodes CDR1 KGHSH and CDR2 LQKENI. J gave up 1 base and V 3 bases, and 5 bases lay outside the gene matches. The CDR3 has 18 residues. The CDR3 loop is CASSPTSGGGMSYNEQFF. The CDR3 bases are TGTGCCAGCTCACCGACTAGCGGGGGGGGAATGTCCTACAATGAGCAGTTCTTC.

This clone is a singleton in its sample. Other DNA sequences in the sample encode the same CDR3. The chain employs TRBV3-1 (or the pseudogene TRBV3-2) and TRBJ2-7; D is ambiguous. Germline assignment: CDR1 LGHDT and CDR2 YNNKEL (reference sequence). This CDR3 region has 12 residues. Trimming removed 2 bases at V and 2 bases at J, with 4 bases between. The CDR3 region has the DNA TGTGCCAGCAGCCAATCAACCTACGAGCAGTACTTC. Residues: CASSQSTYEQYF.

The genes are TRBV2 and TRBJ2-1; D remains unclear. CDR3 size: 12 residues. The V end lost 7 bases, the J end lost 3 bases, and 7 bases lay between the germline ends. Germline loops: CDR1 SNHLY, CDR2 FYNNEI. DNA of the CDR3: TGTGCCAGCACCGACAACTACAATGAGCAGTTCTTC. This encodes CASTDNYNEQFF.

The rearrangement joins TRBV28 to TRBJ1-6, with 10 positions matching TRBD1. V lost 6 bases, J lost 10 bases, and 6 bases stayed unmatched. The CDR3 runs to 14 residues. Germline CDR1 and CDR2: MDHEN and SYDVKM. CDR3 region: CASRGGTGASPLHF. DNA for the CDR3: TGTGCCAGCAGGGGGGGGACAGGGGCCTCACCCCTCCACTTT.

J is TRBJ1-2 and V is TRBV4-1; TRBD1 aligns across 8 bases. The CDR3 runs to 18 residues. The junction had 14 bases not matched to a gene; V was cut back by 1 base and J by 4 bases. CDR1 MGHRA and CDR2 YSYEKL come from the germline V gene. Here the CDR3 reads CASSQAGQGRWSSYGYTF. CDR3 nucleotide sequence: TGCGCCAGCAGCCAAGCCGGACAGGGACGGTGGTCTTCCTATGGCTACACCTTC.

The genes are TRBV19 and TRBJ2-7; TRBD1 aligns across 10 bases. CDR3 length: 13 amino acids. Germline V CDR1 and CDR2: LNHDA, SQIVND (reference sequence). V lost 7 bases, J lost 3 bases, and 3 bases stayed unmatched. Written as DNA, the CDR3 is TGTGCCAGTACCGGGACAGGGGACTACGAGCAGTACTTC. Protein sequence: CASTGTGDYEQYF.

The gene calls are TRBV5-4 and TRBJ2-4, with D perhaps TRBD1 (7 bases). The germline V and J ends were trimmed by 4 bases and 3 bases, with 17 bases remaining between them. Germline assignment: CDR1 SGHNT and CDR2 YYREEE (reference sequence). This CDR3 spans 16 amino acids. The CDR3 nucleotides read TGTGCCAGCAGCCGCCCAGGGGGGACAGACAAAAACATTCAGTACTTC. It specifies CASSRPGGTDKNIQYF.

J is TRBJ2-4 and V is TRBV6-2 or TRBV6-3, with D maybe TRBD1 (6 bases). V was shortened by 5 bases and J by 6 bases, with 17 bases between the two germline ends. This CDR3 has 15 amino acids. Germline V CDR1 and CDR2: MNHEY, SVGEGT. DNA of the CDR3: TGTGCCAGCAGTACCCCAGGGGCGAGGAGAAACATTCAGTACTTC. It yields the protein CASSTPGARRNIQYF.

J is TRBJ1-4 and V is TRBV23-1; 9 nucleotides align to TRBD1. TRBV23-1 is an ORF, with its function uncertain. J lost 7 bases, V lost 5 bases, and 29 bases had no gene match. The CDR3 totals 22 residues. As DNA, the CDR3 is TGCGCCAGCAGTGCCTCGAGAACCGGGACAGGGATCACTGGATGGACTTCTGAAAAACTGTTTTTT. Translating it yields CASSASRTGTGITGWTSEKLFF.

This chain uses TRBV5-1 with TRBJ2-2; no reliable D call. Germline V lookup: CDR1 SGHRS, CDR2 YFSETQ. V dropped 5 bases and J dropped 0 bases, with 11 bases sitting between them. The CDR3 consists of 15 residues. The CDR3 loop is CASSLSTANTGELFF. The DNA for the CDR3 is TGCGCCAGCAGTCTCAGTACAGCGAACACCGGGGAGCTGTTTTTT.

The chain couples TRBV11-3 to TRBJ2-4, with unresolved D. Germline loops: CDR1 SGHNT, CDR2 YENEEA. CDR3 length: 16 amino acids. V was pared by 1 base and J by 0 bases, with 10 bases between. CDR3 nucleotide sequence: TGTGCCAGCAGCTTAGCACAGACCCTAGCCAAAAACATTCAGTACTTC. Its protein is CASSLAQTLAKNIQYF.

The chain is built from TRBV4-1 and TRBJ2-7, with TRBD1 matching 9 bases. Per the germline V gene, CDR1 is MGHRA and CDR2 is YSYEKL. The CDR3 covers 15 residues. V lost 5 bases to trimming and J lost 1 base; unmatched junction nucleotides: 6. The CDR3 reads CASSIRDRASYEQYF. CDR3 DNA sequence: TGCGCCAGCAGCATCCGGGACAGGGCGTCCTACGAGCAGTACTTC.

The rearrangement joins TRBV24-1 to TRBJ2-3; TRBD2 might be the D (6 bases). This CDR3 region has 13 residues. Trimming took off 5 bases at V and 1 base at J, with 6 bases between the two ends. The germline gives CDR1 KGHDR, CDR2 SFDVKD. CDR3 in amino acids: CATSGGGTDTQYF. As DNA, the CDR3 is TGTGCCACCAGTGGGGGGGGCACAGATACGCAGTATTTT.

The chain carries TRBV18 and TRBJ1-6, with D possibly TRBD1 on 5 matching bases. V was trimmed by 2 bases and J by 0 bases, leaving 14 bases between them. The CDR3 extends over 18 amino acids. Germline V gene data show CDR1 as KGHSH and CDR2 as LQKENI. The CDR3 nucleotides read TGTGCCAGCTCACCAGTGGGACTCCGTAGCTCCTATAATTCACCCCTCCACTTT. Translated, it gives CASSPVGLRSSYNSPLHF.

This chain's CDR3 is CASSTRGQGTYGYTF. The CDR3 coding sequence is TGTGCCAGCAGCACGCGGGGACAGGGAACCTATGGCTACACCTTC. V usage is TRBV3-1 (or the pseudogene TRBV3-2) and J usage is TRBJ1-2, with TRBD1 identical over 9 bases. V was clipped by 5 bases and J by 4 bases; unmatched bases: 8. CDR1 and CDR2 (germline): LGHDT, YNNKEL (reference sequence). CDR3 size: 15 residues.

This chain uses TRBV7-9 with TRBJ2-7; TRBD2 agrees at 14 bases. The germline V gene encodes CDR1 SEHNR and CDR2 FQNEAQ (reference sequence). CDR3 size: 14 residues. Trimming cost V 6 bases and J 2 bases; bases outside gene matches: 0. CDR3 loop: CASRGLAGAYEQYF. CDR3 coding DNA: TGTGCCAGCAGGGGACTAGCGGGGGCCTACGAGCAGTACTTC.

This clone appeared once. CDR3 nucleotides: TGTGCCAGTAGTATAGATATGGCCCACGGGGCTTTCTTT. Protein sequence: CASSIDMAHGAFF. J is TRBJ1-1 and V is TRBV19, with D unclear. The CDR3 contains 13 residues. Germline CDR1 LNHDA, CDR2 SQIVND (reference sequence). The V gene lost 0 bases and the J gene lost 11 bases, with 13 bases spanning the gap.

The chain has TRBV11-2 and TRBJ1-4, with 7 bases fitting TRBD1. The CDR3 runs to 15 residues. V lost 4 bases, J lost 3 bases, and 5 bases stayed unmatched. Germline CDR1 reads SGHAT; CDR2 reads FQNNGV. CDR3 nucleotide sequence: TGTGCCAGCAGCTCAGGGACAGTCCCTAATGAAAAACTGTTTTTT. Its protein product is CASSSGTVPNEKLFF.

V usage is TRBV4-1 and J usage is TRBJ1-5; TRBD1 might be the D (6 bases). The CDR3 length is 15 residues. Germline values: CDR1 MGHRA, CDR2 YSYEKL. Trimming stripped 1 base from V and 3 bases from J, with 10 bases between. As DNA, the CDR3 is TGCGCCAGCAGCCAAGTCAGGGGACCCAATCAGCCCCAGCATTTT. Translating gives CASSQVRGPNQPQHF.

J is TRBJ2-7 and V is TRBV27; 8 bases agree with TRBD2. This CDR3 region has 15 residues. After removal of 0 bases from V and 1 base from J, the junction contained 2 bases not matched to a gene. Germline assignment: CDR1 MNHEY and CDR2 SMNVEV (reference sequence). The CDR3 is CASSLSGGRSYEQYF. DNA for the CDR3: TGTGCCAGCAGTTTATCGGGCGGGAGGTCCTACGAGCAGTACTTC.

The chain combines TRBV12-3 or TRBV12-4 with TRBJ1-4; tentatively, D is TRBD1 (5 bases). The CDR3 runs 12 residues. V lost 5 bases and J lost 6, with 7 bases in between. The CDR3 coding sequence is TGTGCCAGCAGTCCAGGGTATGAAAAACTGTTTTTT. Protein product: CASSPGYEKLFF.